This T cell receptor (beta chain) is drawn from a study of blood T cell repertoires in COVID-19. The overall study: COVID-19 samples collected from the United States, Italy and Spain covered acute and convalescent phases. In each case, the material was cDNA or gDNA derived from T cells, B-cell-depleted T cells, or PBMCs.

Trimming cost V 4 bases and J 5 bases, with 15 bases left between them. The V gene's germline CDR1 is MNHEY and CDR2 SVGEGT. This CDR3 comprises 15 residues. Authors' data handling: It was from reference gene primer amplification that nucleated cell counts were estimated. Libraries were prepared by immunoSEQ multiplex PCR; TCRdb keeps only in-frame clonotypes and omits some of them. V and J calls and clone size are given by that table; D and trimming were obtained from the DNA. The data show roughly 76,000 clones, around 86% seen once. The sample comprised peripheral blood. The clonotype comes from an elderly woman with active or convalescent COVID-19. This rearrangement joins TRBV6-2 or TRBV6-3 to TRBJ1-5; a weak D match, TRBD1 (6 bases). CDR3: CASSSPQGNYQPQHF. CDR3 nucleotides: TGTGCCAGCAGTTCGCCTCAGGGGAACTATCAGCCCCAGCATTTT.